This TCR beta chain was observed in a study of blood T cell repertoires in COVID-19. Study in general: Samples came from the United States, Italy and Spain, spanning acute and convalescent COVID-19. From T cells, B-cell-depleted T cells, or PBMCs came the material, which was cDNA or gDNA.

As to this clone: Additional DNA sequences in this sample encode the identical CDR3.

Germline assignment: CDR1 SGHTA and CDR2 FQGNSA. Between the trimmed V and J ends, which lost 3 bases and 5 bases, there was a span of 7 bases. The CDR3 contains 12 residues. Authors' methods: Reference gene primer amplification yielded estimated nucleated cell counts. Clones were sequenced by immunoSEQ multiplex PCR, and TCRdb holds only the in-frame ones, with some missing. That table furnishes V, J and clone size, whereas the DNA furnished D and trimming. This sample yields about 320,000 clones, of which more than 70% are seen a single time; around 1.5% belongs to the top ten. Sequencing was performed on peripheral blood. The V call is TRBV7-2, the J call TRBJ1-2; D is unresolved. The receptor was derived from a woman in her forties or fifties with acute or convalescent COVID-19. The CDR3: CASSFGGYGYTF. In DNA, the CDR3 is TGTGCCAGCAGCTTTGGAGGGTATGGCTACACCTTC.